The clone carrying this T cell receptor beta chain was detected a few times. Its antigen is unidentified. The sample is drawn from a study of pediatric ulcerative colitis. One to two pinch biopsies were taken from the rectum during colonoscopy. Study results and caveats: No controls had the two rectal clonotypes shared by ulcerative colitis patients. Blood-rectal clonal overlap within each person was significantly higher in ulcerative colitis patients than controls.

Some clones are missing from TCRdb's copy, which holds only in-frame ones; the method was immunoSEQ multiplex PCR. This sample has tens of thousands of clones, with 73% found just once. The receptor was derived from a boy between 10 and 17 years old with moderate ulcerative colitis. Material: gut tissue.

CDR3 DNA: TGTGCCTGGAGTGTATCGGGTGGCAGCCGAATGGGGCAGCCCCAGCATTTT. Amino acid sequence: CAWSVSGGSRMGQPQHF. V gene TRBV30 combines with J gene TRBJ1-5; D unresolved. Germline values: CDR1 GTSNPN, CDR2 SVGIG (reference sequence). CDR3 size: 17 residues. Trimming removed 0 bases from V and 7 bases from J, with 22 bases in between.